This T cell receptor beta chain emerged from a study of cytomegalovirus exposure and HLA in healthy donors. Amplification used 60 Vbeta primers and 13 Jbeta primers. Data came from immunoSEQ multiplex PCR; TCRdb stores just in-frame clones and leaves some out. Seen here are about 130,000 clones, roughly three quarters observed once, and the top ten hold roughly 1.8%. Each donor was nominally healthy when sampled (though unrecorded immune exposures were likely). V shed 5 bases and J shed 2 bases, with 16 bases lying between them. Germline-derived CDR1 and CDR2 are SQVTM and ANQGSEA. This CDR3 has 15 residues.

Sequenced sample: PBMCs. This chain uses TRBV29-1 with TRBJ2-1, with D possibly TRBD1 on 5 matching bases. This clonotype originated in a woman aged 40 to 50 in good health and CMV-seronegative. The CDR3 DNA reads TGCAGCGTTACCTTCCCCAGCAGGGCCTACAATGAGCAGTTCTTC. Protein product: CSVTFPSRAYNEQFF.